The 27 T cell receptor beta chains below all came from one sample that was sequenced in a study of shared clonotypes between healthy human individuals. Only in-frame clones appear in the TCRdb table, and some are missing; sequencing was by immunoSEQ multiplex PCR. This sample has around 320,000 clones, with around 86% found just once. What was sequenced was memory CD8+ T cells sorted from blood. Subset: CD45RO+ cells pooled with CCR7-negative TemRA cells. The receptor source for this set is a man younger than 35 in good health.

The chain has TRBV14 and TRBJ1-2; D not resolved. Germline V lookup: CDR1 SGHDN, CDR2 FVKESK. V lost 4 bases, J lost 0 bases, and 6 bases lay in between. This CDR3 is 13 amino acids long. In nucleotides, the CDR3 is TGTGCCAGCAGCCCTGGAACTAACTATGGCTACACCTTC. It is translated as CASSPGTNYGYTF.

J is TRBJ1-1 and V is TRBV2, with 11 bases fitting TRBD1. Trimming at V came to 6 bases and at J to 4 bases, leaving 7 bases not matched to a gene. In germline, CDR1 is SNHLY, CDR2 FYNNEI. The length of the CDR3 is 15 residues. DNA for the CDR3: TGTGCCAGCAGGCACCCCGGGACAGGGGGCACTGAAGCTTTCTTT. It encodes CASRHPGTGGTEAFF.

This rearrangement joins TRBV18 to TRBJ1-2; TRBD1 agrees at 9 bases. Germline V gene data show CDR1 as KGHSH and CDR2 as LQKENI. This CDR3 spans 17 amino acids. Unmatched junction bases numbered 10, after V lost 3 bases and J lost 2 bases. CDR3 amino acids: CASSPHGGTGKNYGYTF. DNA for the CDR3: TGTGCCAGCTCACCCCACGGCGGGACAGGGAAAAACTATGGCTACACCTTC.

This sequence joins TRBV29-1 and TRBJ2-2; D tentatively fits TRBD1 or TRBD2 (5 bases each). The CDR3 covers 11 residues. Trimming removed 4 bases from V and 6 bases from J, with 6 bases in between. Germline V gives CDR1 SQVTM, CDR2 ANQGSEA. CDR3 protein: CSVGGAGELFF. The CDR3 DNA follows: TGCAGCGTTGGAGGGGCCGGGGAGCTGTTTTTT.

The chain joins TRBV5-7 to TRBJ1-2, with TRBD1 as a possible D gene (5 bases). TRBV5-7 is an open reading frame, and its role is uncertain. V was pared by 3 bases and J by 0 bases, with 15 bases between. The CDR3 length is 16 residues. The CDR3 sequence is CASSWGLLGPNYGYTF. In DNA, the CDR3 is TGTGCCAGCAGCTGGGGGTTGTTAGGACCTAACTATGGCTACACCTTC.

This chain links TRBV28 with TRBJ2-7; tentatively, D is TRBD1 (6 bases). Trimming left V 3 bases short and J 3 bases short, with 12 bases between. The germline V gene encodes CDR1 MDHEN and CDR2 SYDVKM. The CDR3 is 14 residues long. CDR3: CASSLEGGSYEQYF. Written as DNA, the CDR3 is TGTGCCAGCAGTTTGGAAGGGGGTAGCTACGAGCAGTACTTC.

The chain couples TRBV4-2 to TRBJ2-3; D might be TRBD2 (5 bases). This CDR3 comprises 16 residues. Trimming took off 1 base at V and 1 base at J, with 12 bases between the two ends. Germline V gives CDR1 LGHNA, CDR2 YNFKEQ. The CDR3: CASSQANSGGTDTQYF. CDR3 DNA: TGTGCCAGCAGCCAAGCGAACTCCGGGGGCACAGATACGCAGTATTTT.

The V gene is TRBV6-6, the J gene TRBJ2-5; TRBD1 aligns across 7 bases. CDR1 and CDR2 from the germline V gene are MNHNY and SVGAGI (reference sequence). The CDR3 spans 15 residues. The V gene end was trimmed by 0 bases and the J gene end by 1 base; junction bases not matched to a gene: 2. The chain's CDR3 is CASSYSRGLQETQYF. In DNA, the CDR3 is TGTGCCAGCAGTTACTCAAGGGGGCTCCAAGAGACCCAGTACTTC.

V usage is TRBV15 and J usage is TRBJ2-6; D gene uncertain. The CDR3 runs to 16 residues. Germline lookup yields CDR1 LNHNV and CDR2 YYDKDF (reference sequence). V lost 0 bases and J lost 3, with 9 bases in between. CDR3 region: CATSRDPVFGANVLTF. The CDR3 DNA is TGTGCCACCAGCAGAGATCCCGTTTTTGGGGCCAACGTCCTGACTTTC.

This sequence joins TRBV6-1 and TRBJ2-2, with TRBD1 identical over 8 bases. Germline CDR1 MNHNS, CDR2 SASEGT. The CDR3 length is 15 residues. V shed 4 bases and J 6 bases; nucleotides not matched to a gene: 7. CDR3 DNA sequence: TGTGCCAGCAGTGGGGACAGGACCGTTGCCGGGGAGCTGTTTTTT. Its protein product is CASSGDRTVAGELFF.

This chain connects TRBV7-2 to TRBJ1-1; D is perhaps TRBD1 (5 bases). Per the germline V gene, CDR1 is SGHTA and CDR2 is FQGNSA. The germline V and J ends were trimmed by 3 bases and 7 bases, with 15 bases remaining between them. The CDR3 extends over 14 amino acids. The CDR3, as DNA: TGTGCCAGCAGCTTTGGGACGGCGTCTTTTGAAGCTTTCTTT. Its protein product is CASSFGTASFEAFF.

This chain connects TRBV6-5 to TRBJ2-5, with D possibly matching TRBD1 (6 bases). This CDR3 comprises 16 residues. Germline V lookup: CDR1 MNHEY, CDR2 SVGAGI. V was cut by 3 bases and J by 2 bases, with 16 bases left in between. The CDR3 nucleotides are TGTGCCAGCAGTTATGCCCCGGTGGGGACACAAGAGACCCAGTACTTC. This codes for CASSYAPVGTQETQYF.

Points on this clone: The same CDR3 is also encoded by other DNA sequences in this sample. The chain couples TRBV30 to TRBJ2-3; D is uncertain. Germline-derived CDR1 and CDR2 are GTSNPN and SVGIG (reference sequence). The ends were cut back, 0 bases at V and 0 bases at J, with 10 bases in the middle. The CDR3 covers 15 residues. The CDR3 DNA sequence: TGTGCCTGGAGTGTATCAGGTCTGAGCACAGATACGCAGTATTTT. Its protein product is CAWSVSGLSTDTQYF.

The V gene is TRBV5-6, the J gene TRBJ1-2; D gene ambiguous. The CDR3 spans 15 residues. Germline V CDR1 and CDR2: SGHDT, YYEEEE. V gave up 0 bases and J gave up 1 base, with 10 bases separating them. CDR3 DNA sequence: TGTGCCAGCAGCTTGGAGGCAGTACTTAACTATGGCTACACCTTC. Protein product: CASSLEAVLNYGYTF.

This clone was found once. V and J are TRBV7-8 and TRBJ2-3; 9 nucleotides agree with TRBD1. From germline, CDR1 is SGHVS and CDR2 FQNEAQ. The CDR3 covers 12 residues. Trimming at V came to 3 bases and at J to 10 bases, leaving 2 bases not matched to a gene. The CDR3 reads CASSLGTGSQYF. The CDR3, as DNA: TGTGCCAGCAGCTTGGGGACAGGGTCGCAGTATTTT. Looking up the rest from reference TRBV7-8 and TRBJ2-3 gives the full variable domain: GAGVSQSPRYKVAKRGQDVALRCDPISGHVSLFWYQQALGQGPEFLTYFQNEAQLDKSGLPSDRFFAERPEGSVSTLKIQRTQQEDSAVYLCASSLGTGSQYFGPGTRLTVL.

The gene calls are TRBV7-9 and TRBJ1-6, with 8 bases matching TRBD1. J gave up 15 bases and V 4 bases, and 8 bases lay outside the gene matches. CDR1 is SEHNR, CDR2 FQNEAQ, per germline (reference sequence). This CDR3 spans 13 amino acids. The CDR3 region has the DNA TGTGCCAGCAGCTCAAATACAGGGGGGAACCTCCACTTT. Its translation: CASSSNTGGNLHF.

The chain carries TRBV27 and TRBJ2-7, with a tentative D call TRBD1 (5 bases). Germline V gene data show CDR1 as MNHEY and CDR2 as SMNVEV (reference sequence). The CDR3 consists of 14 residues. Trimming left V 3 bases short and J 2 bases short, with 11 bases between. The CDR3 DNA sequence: TGTGCCAGCAGTTTCCTTGGACAAACCTACGAGCAGTACTTC. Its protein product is CASSFLGQTYEQYF.

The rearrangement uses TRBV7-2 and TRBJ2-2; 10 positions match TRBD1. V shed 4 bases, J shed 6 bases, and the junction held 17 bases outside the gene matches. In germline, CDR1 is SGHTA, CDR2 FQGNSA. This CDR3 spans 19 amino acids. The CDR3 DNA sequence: TGTGCCAGCAGCTACCTTCCGGGACAGGGGACAACCTCCCCCGGGGAGCTGTTTTTT. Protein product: CASSYLPGQGTTSPGELFF.

CDR3 in amino acids: CASSFRPISEAFF. The DNA of the CDR3 is TGCGCCAGCAGCTTCCGTCCGATCAGTGAAGCTTTCTTT. The rearrangement links TRBV5-1 to TRBJ1-1; D unclear. The CDR3 is made up of 13 amino acids. V gave up 2 bases and J gave up 7 bases, with 12 bases separating them. From germline, CDR1 is SGHRS and CDR2 YFSETQ.

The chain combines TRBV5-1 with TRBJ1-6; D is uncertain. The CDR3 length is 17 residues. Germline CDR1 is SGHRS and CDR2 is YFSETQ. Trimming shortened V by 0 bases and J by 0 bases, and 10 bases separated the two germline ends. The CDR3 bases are TGCGCCAGCAGCTTGGTTGGTCGGAGCTCCTATAATTCACCCCTCCACTTT. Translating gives CASSLVGRSSYNSPLHF.

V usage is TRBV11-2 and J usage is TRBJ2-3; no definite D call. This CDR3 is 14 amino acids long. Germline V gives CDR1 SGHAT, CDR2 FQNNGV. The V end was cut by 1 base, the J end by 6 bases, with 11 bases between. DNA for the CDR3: TGTGCCAGCAGCTTAGCTCAAGCTCGGGATACGCAGTATTTT. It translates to CASSLAQARDTQYF.

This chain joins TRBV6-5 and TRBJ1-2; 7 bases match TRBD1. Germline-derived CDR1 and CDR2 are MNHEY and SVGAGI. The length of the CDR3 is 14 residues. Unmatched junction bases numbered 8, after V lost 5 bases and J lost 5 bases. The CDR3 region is CASSESGTVYGYTF. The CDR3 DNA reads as TGTGCCAGCAGTGAATCCGGGACAGTGTATGGCTACACCTTC.

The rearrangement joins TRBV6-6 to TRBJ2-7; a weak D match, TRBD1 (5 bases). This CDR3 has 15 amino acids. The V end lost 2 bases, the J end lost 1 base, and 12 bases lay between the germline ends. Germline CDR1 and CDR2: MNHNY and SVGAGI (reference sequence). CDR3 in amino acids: CASSYAQVDSYEQYF. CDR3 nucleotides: TGTGCCAGCAGTTACGCACAGGTCGATTCCTACGAGCAGTACTTC.

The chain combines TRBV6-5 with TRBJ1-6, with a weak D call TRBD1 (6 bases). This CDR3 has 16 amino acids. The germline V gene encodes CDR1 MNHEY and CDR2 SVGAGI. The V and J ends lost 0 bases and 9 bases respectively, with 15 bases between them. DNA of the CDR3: TGTGCCAGCAGTTACTCGAGTTGGGGGCGAGTTTCACCCCTCCACTTT. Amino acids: CASSYSSWGRVSPLHF.

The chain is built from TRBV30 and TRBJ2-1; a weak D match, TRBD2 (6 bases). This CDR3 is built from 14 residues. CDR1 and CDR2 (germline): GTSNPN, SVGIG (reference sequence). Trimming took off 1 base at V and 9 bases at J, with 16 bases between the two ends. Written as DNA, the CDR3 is TGTGCCTGGAGTGGTCGGGCGGGATTTATTGAGCAGTTCTTC. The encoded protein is CAWSGRAGFIEQFF.

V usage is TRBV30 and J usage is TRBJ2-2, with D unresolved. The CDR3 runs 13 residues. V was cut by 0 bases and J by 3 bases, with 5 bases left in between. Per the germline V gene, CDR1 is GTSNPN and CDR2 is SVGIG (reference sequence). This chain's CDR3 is CAWSVHYTGELFF. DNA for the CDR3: TGTGCCTGGAGTGTACACTACACCGGGGAGCTGTTTTTT.

The CDR3 nucleotides read TGCGCCAGCAGCCCAACAGGGACCACTGAAGCTTTCTTT. The encoded protein is CASSPTGTTEAFF. V is TRBV10-2 and J is TRBJ1-1, with a possible D match to TRBD1 (6 bases). V was pared by 6 bases and J by 4 bases, with 12 bases between. The CDR3 consists of 13 residues. CDR1 and CDR2 (germline): WSHSY, SAAADI.